This T cell receptor beta chain originates from a study of blood T cell repertoires in COVID-19. Study-level information: T cells, B-cell-depleted T cells, or PBMCs provided the cDNA or gDNA that served as material.

Here immunoSEQ multiplex PCR was the method, and the copy in TCRdb shows in-frame clones only, minus some. The table lists around 180,000 clones, roughly four fifths of them singletons. The V and J ends lost 5 bases and 2 bases respectively, with 13 bases between them. CDR3 length: 15 residues. CDR1 SEHNR and CDR2 FQNEAQ come from the germline V gene (reference sequence). Specimen: peripheral blood. V and J are TRBV7-9 and TRBJ2-4; possibly TRBD1 for D (6 bases). The receptor was derived from a human donor in a cohort sampled during active COVID-19. The chain's CDR3 is CASSPLTGSKNIQYF. For the CDR3, the DNA is TGTGCCAGCAGCCCACTCACAGGGTCCAAAAACATTCAGTACTTC.